This T cell receptor beta chain is drawn from a study of beta chain features in type 1 diabetes. This clone has more than one count but fewer than ten. Sorting of CD4+ naive, central memory, regulatory and stem cell-like memory cells was performed via CD45RO/CCR7/CD25/CD127/CD95/CD27. The CDR3 consists of 12 residues. Germline CDR1 SNHLY, CDR2 FYNNEI. V lost 7 bases to trimming and J lost 6 bases; unmatched junction nucleotides: 4. Reverse transcribing all isolated RNA meant expressed TCRB transcripts were sequenced. Naive, central memory and regulatory T cell samples came to a mean of approximately 3.57 million reads. Measured with immunoSEQ multiplex PCR; TCRdb has only the in-frame clones, and not every one. The table records 430,000 or so clones, around 10% of them present only once.

The rearrangement joins TRBV2 to TRBJ2-3; 7 nucleotides match TRBD2. Source material: naive CD4+ T cells from blood. The clonotype was recovered from a woman in her late teens or twenties in good health. The CDR3 DNA sequence: TGTGCCAGCACCGGGGGAGGGGATACGCAGTATTTT. Protein: CASTGGGDTQYF.